What follows describes a single TCR beta chain. Its antigen is currently unknown. The sample comes from a study of post-analysis software for immune sequencing data. Notes on the study in general: People with multiple sclerosis had a significantly lower normalized Chao1 diversity than controls did.

The TCR beta cDNA libraries contained unique molecular identifiers. TCRdb reprocessed the PCR reads via MiXCR and lists one record per CDR3 protein. This sample has about 820,000 distinct CDR3 sequences, with approximately 57% found just once. The source material was blood. The sequence came from a girl aged 5-17 years with multiple sclerosis.

The DNA for the CDR3 is TGTGCCATCAGAGCAGCGGGAGGATACAATGAGCAGTTCTTC. Translating it yields CAIRAAGGYNEQFF. The chain links TRBV10-3 to TRBJ2-1; 9 bases match TRBD2. The J segment lost 4 bases and the V segment lost 6 bases, leaving 4 bases of the junction unmatched. The CDR3 totals 14 residues. CDR1 is ENHRY, CDR2 SYGVKD, per germline.